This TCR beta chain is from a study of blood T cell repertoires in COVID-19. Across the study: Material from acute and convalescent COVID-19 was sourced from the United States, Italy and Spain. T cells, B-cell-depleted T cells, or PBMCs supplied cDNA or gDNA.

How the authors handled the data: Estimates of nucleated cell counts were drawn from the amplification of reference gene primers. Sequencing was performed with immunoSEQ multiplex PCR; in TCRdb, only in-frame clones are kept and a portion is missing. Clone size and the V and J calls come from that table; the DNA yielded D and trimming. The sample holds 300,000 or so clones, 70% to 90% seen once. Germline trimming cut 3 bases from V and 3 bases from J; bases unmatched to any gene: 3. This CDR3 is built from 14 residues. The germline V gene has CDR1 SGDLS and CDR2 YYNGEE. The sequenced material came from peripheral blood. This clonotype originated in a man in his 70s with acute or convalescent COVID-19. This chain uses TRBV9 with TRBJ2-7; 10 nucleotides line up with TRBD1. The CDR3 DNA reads TGTGCCAGCAGCGGGGGACAGGGGTACTACGAGCAGTACTTC. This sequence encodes CASSGGQGYYEQYF.